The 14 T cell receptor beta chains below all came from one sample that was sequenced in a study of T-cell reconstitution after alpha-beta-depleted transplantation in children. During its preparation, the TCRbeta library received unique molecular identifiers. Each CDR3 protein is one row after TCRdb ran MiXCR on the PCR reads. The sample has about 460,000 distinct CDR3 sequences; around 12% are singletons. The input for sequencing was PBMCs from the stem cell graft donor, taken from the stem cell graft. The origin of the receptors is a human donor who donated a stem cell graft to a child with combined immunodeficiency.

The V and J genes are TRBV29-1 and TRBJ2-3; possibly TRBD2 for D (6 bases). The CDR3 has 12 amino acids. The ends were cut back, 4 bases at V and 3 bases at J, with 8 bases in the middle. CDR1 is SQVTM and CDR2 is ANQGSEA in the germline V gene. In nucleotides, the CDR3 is TGCAGCGTTGGTCTAGCGACAGATACGCAGTATTTT. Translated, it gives CSVGLATDTQYF.

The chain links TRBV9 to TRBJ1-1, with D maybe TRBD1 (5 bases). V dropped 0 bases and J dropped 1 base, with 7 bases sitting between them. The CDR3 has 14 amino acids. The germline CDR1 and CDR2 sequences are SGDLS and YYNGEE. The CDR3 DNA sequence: TGTGCCAGCAGCGTAGTGACAGAGAACACTGAAGCTTTCTTT. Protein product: CASSVVTENTEAFF.

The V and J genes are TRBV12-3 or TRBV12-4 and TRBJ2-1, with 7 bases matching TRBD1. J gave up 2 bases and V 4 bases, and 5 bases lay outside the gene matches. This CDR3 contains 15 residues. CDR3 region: CASSSDRVAYNEQFF. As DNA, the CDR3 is TGTGCCAGCAGTTCCGACAGGGTGGCCTACAATGAGCAGTTCTTC.

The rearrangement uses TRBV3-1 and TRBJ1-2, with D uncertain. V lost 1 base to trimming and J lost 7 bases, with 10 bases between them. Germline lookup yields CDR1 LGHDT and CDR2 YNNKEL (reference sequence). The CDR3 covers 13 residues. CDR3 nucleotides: TGTGCCAGCAGCCAAGCGGTGGTTCGTGGCTACACCTTC. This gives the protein CASSQAVVRGYTF.

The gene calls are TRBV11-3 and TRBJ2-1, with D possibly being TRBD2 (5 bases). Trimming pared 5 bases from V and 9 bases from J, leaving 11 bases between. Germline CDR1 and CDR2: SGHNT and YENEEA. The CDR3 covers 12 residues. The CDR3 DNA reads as TGTGCCAGCAGCCCCCCCGAGGGTGAGCAGTTCTTC. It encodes CASSPPEGEQFF.

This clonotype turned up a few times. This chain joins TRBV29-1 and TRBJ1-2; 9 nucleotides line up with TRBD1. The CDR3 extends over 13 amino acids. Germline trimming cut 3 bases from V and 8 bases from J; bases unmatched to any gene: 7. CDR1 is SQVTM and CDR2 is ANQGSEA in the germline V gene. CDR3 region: CSVDLGQGTGYTF. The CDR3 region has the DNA TGCAGCGTTGATTTGGGACAGGGTACCGGCTACACCTTC.

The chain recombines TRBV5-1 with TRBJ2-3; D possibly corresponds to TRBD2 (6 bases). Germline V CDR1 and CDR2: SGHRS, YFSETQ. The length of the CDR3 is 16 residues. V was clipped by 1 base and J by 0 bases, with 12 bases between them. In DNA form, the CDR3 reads TGCGCCAGCAGCTTGTGGGGAGGAGCTAGCACAGATACGCAGTATTTT. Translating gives CASSLWGGASTDTQYF.

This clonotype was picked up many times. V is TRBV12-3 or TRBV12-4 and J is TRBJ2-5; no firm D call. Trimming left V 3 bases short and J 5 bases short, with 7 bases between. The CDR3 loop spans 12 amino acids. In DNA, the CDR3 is TGTGCCAGCAGTTTGAGAGCGGAGACCCAGTACTTC. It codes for CASSLRAETQYF.

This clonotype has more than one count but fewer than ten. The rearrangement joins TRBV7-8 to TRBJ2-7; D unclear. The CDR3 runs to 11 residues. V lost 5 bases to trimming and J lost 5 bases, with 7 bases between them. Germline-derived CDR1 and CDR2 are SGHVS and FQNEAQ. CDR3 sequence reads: CASSVRNEQYF. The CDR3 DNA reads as TGTGCCAGCAGCGTGAGAAACGAGCAGTACTTC.

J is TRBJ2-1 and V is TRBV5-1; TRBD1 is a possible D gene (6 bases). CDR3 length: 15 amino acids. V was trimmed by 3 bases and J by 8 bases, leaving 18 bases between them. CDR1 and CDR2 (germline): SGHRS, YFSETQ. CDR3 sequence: CASSSASGQFDEQFF. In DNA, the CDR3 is TGCGCCAGCAGCTCCGCTTCGGGACAATTCGATGAGCAGTTCTTC.

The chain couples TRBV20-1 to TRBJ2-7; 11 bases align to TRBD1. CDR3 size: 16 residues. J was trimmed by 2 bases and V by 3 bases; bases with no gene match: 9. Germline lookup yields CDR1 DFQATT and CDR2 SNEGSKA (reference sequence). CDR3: CSARGVSGQGAYEQYF. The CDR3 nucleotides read TGCAGTGCTAGGGGGGTCTCGGGACAGGGGGCCTACGAGCAGTACTTC.

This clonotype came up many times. The DNA of the CDR3 is TGTGCCAGCCTGTGGGGCCGGTACTCCTACGAGCAGTACTTC. This codes for CASLWGRYSYEQYF. The chain couples TRBV6-5 to TRBJ2-7; perhaps TRBD1 as D (5 bases). V was cut by 8 bases and J by 0 bases, with 14 bases left in between. Germline CDR1 and CDR2: MNHEY and SVGAGI. The CDR3 is 14 amino acids.

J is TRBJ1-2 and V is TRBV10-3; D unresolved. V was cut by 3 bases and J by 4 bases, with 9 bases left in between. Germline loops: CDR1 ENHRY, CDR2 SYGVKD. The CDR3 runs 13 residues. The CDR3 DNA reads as TGTGCCATCAGTGATGGCCAGCGCTATGGCTACACCTTC. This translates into CAISDGQRYGYTF.

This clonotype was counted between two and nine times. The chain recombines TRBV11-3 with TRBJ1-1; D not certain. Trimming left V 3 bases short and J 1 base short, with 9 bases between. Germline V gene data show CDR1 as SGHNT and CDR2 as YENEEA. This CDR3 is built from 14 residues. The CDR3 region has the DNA TGTGCCAGCAGCTTCGGGAGGGCGAACACTGAAGCTTTCTTT. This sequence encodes CASSFGRANTEAFF.